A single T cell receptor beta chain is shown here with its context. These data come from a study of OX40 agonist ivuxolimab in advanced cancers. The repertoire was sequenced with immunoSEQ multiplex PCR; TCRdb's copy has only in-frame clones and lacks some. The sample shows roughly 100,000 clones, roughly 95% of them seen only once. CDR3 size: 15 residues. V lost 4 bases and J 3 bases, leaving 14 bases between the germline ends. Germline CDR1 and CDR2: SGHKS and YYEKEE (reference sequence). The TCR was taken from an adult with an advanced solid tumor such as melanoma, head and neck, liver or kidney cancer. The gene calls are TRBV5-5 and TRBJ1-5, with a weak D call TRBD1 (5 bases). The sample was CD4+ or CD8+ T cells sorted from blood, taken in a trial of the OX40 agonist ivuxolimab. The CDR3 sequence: CASSLVGALNQPQHF. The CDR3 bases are TGTGCCAGCAGCCTCGTTGGGGCCCTCAATCAGCCCCAGCATTTT.